The entry that follows covers one TCR beta chain sequence. These data belong to a study of shared clonotypes between healthy human individuals. The authors divided CD4+ cells into CD45RA+ naive and CD45RA-negative memory subsets. The assay was immunoSEQ multiplex PCR, and TCRdb's table has in-frame clones only and misses some. The sample lists approximately 1,500,000 clones; roughly 96% were seen once. The CDR3 contains 16 residues. Between the trimmed V and J ends, which lost 4 bases and 1 base, there was a span of 17 bases. Germline CDR1 is SGHTA and CDR2 is FQGNSA. The V and J genes are TRBV7-2 and TRBJ2-7; D possibly corresponds to TRBD1 (5 bases). This TCR was recovered from a man aged 25-45 years in good health. The sample was naive CD4+ T cells sorted from blood. Specified subset: CD45RA+ positively selected. For the CDR3, the DNA is TGTGCCAGCAGCTCGCCCAGGGCTAGTAAATCCTACGAGCAGTACTTC. Translation gives CASSSPRASKSYEQYF.